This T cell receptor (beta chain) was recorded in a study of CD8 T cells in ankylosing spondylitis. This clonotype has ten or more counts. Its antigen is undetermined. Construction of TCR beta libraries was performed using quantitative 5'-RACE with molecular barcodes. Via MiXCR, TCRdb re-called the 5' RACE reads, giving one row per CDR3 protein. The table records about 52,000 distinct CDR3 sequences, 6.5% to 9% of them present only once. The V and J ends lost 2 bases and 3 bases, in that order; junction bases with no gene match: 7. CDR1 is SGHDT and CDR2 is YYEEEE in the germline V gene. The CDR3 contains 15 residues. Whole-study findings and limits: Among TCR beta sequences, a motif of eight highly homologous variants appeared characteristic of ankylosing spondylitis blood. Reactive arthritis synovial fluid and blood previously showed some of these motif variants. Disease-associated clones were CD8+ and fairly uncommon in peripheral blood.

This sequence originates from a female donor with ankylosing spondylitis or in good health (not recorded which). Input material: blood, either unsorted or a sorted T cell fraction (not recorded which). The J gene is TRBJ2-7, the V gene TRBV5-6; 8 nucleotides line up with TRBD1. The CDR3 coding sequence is TGTGCCAGCAGCTTTCGACAGGGGTCTCTCTACGAGCAGTACGTC. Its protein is CASSFRQGSLYEQYV.